The clone carrying this T cell receptor (beta chain) was seen at least ten times. Antigen: not known. V was cut by 6 bases and J by 3 bases, with 11 bases left in between. The CDR3 extends over 13 amino acids. Germline CDR1 reads MNHEY; CDR2 reads SVGAGI. The record originates from a study of blood T cells in healthy people across ages. Isolation per sample recovered at least 6 million PBMCs. It was with a sample-barcoded 5' primer and a J-beta primer mix that a second PCR of about 6 to 11 cycles was run. From the 5' RACE reads, TCRdb called clonotypes with MiXCR, one entry per CDR3 protein. In the table there are approximately 810,000 distinct CDR3 sequences, 29% of which are singletons. Study results and caveats: No one knew whether donors had CMV, which possibly confounded expanded clonotype changes. Naive and antigen-experienced cells could not be conclusively compared, given unsorted PBMCs.

The sample comprised blood. The clonotype originates from a woman of 80 years or more in good health. This chain links TRBV6-5 with TRBJ2-5, with D possibly being TRBD2 (5 bases). The CDR3 reads CASRERDKETQYF. The CDR3 nucleotides are TGTGCCAGCAGGGAGAGGGATAAAGAGACCCAGTACTTC.